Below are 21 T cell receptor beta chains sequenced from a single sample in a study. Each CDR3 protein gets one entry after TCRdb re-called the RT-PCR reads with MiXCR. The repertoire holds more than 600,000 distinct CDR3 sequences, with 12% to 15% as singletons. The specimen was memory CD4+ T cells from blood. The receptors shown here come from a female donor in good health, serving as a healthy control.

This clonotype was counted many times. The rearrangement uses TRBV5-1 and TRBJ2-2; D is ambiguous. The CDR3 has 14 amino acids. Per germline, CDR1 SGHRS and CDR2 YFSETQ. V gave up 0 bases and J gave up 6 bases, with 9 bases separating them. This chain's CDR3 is CASSLAGFPGELFF. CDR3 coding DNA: TGCGCCAGCAGCTTGGCAGGCTTTCCCGGGGAGCTGTTTTTT.

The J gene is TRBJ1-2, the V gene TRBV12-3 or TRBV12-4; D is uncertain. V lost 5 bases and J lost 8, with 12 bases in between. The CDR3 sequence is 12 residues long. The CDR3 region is CASSRDWEGYTF. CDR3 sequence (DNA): TGTGCCAGCAGTCGCGACTGGGAGGGCTACACCTTC.

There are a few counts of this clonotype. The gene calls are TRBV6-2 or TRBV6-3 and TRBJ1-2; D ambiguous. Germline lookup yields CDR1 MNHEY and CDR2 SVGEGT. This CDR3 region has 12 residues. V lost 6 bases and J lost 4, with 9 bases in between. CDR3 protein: CASSQNLYGYTF. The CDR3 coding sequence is TGTGCCAGCAGCCAGAATCTCTATGGCTACACCTTC.

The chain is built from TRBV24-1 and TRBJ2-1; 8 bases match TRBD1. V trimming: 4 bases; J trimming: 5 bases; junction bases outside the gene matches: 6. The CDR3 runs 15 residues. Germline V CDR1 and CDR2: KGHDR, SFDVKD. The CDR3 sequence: CATSEPGQDNNEQFF. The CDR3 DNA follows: TGTGCCACCAGTGAGCCGGGACAGGATAACAATGAGCAGTTCTTC.

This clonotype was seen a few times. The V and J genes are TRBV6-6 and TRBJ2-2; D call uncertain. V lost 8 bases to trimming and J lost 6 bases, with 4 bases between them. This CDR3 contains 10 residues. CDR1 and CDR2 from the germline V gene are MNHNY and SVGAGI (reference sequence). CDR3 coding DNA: TGTGCCAGCGGGCCCGGGGAGCTGTTTTTT. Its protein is CASGPGELFF.

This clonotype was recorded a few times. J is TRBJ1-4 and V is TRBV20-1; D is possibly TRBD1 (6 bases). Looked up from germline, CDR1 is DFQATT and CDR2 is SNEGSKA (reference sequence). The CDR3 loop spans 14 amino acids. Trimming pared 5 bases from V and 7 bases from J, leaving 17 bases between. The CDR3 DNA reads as TGCAGTGCTCTTAATAATGGGGGCGGTGAAAAACTGTTTTTT. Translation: CSALNNGGGEKLFF.

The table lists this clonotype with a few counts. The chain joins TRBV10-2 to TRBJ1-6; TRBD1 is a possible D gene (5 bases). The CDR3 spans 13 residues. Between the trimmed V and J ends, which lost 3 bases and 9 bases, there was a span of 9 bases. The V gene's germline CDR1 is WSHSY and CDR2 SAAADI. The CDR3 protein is CASSEGTVSPLHF. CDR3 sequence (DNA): TGCGCCAGCAGTGAAGGGACGGTTTCACCCCTCCACTTT.

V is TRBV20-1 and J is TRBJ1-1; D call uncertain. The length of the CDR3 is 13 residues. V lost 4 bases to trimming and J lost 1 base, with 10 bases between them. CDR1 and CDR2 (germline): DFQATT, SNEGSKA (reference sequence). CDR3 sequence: CSAIPGPNTEAFF. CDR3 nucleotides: TGCAGTGCTATCCCCGGGCCGAACACTGAAGCTTTCTTT.

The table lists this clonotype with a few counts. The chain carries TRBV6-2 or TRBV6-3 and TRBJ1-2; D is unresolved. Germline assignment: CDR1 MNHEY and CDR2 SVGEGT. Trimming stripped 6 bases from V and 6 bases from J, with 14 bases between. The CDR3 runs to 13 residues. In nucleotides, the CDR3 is TGTGCCAGCAGGACGGACGGCTTGGATGGCTACACCTTC. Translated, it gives CASRTDGLDGYTF.

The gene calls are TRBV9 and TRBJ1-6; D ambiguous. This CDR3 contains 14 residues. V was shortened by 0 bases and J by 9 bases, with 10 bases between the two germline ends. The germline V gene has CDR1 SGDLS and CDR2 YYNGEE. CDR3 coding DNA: TGTGCCAGCAGCGTAGTCGGGGATGCTTCACCCCTCCACTTT. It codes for CASSVVGDASPLHF.

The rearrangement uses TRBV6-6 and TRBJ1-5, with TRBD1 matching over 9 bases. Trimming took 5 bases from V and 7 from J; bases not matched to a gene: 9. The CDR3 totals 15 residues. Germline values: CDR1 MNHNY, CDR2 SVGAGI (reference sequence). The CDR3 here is CASSTTGGAGQPQHF. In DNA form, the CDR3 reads TGTGCCAGCAGTACAACAGGGGGCGCGGGACAGCCCCAGCATTTT.

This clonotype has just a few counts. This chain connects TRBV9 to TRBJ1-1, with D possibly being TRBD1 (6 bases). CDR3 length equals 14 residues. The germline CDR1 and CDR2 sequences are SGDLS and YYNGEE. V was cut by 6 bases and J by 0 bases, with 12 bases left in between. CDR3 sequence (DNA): TGTGCCAGCAACAGGGAGGGGTTGAACACTGAAGCTTTCTTT. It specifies CASNREGLNTEAFF.

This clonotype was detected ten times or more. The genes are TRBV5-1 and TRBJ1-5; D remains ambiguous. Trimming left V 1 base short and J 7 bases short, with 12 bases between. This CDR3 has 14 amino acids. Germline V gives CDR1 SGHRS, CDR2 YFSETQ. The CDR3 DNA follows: TGCGCCAGCAGCTTGAGTCCTGGAGAGCAGCCCCAGCATTTT. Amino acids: CASSLSPGEQPQHF.

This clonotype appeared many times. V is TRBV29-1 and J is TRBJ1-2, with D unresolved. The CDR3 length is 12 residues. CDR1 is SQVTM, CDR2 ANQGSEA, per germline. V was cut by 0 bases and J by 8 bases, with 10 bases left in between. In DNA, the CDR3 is TGCAGCGTTGAAGACCCCGCGGCCGGCTACACCTTC. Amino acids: CSVEDPAAGYTF.

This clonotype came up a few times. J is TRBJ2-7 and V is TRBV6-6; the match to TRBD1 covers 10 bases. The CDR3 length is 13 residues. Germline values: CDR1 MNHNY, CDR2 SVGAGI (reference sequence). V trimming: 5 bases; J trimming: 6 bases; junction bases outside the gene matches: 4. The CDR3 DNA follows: TGTGCCAGCAGTCGACAGGGGGCAAGCGAGCAGTACTTC. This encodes CASSRQGASEQYF.

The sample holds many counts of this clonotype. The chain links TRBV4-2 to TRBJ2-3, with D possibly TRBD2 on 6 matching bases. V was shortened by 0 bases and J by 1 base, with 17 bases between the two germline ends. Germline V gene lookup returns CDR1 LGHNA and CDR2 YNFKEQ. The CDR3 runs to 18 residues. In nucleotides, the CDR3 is TGTGCCAGCAGCCAAGAAAAGGGTACGGGGGAGCGCACAGATACGCAGTATTTT. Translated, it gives CASSQEKGTGERTDTQYF.

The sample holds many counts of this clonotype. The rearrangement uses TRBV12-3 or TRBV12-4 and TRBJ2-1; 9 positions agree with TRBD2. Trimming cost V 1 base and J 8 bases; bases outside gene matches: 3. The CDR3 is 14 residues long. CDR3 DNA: TGTGCCAGCAGTTTAGAGTCTAGCGGGGATGAGCAGTTCTTC. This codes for CASSLESSGDEQFF.

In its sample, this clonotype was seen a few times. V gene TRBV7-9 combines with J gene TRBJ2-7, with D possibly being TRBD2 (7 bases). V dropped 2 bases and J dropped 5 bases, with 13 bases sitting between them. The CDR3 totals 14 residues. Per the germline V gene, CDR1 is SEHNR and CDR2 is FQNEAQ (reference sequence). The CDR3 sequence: CASSLFPGGHEQYF. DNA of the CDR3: TGTGCCAGCAGCTTATTTCCGGGGGGCCACGAGCAGTACTTC.

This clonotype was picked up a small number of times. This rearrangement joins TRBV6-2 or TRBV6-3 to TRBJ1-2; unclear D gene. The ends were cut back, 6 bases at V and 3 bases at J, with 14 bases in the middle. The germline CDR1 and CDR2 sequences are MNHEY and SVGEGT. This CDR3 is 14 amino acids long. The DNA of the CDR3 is TGTGCCAGCAGCCCTCCGTGGGGTGACTATGGCTACACCTTC. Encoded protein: CASSPPWGDYGYTF.

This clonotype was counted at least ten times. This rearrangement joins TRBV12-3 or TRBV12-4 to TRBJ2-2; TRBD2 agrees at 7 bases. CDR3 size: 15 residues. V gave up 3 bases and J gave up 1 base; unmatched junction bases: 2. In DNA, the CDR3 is TGTGCCAGCAGTTTGTCTAGCGGGAACACCGGGGAGCTGTTTTTT. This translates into CASSLSSGNTGELFF.

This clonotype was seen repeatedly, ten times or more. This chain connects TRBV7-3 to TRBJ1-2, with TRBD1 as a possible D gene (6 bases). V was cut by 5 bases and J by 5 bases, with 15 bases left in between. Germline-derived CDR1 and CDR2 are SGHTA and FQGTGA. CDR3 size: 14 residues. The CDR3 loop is CASSLDVGGYGYTF. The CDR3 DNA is TGTGCCAGCAGCCTCGACGTAGGGGGTTATGGCTACACCTTC.